The 3 T cell receptor beta chains below come from one sample, sequenced in a study of blood T cell repertoires in COVID-19. Method: immunoSEQ multiplex PCR; TCRdb's copy keeps in-frame clones and lacks some. The sample comprises 250,000 to 300,000 clones, approximately 83% of which are singletons, and roughly 9.6% rests with the top ten. The sequenced sample was peripheral blood. The receptors stem from a woman in her 70s with acute or convalescent COVID-19.

CDR3 residues: CASSNKRDTSGNTIYF. As DNA, the CDR3 is TGTGCCAGCAGTAATAAACGGGACACCTCTGGAAACACCATATATTTT. This chain connects TRBV2 to TRBJ1-3, with TRBD1 as a possible D gene (6 bases). The V and J ends lost 5 bases and 0 bases respectively, with 14 bases between them. The CDR3 consists of 16 residues. The germline V gene has CDR1 SNHLY and CDR2 FYNNEI. The full variable domain, completed using reference TRBV2 and TRBJ1-3, is EPEVTQTPSHQVTQMGQEVILRCVPISNHLYFYWYRQILGQKVEFLVSFYNNEISEKSEIFDDQFSVERPDGSNFTLKIRSTKLEDSAMYFCASSNKRDTSGNTIYFGEGSWLTVV.

V usage is TRBV18 and J usage is TRBJ1-2; the match to TRBD1 covers 10 bases. The CDR3 runs to 14 residues. Trimming cost V 4 bases and J 6 bases; bases outside gene matches: 5. Germline loops: CDR1 KGHSH, CDR2 LQKENI. This CDR3 reads CASSLSGTGDGYTF. CDR3 coding DNA: TGTGCCAGCTCACTTTCCGGGACAGGGGATGGCTACACCTTC.

CDR3 bases: TGTGCCAGTAGCTTCATGGCTGCTAACTATGGCTACACCTTC. Translation: CASSFMAANYGYTF. V is TRBV19 and J is TRBJ1-2; no reliable D call. Looked up from germline, CDR1 is LNHDA and CDR2 is SQIVND (reference sequence). This CDR3 spans 14 amino acids. The ends were cut back, 6 bases at V and 0 bases at J, with 11 bases in the middle.